This record looks at one T cell receptor beta chain sequence and its context. Its specificity is not known. The libraries were made with immunoSEQ v3. Each library reached about 2.1 million read pairs, or about 5-6.5 million at deep level. Clones were sequenced by immunoSEQ multiplex PCR, and TCRdb holds only the in-frame ones, with some missing. Of about 50,000 clones in the sample, approximately 70% were seen once. The data were taken from a study of TIL therapy for anti-PD-1-resistant metastatic lung cancer. About the study: Patients had a median age of approximately 50 years (range 38-75). Study-wide results and caveats: Compared with baseline intratumoral T cells, expanded TIL cultures were more clonal and less diverse (around 5.7% vs 31%). This highly selected cohort may not generalize to typical lung cancer patients.

Trimming left V 2 bases short and J 8 bases short, with 9 bases between. Germline lookup yields CDR1 MNHEY and CDR2 SVGAGI. The CDR3 spans 12 residues. The time point is: pre-treatment sample, taken before nivolumab and TIL therapy. Most excised metastases sampled were pleural nodules or supraclavicular lymph nodes. Here the sequenced sample was tumor tissue, taken at baseline. This clonotype was sampled from a person between 30 and 80 years old with non-small cell lung cancer. V is TRBV6-5 and J is TRBJ1-2, with D perhaps TRBD1 (6 bases). CDR3 sequence: CASSYRGGGYTF. The CDR3 DNA is TGTGCCAGCAGTTACCGGGGGGGCGGCTACACCTTC.